A selection of T cell receptor beta chains follows, all from one sample in a study of radiation and T cells in renal cell carcinoma. Profiled with immunoSEQ multiplex PCR; TCRdb holds only in-frame clones, not every one. The sample lists roughly 130,000 clones, 75% to 90% seen once, with approximately 1.9% in the top ten. The starting material was blood, obtained from a patient whose treatment included radiotherapy and nephrectomy. The receptors stem from a woman in her fifties or sixties with renal cell carcinoma. CDR3s include the opening cysteine and the closing phenylalanine or tryptophan. Each record gives: clone size, D gene, V gene, J gene, CDR3 DNA, CDR3 protein. D genes are given only for firm matches. Expanded clones are given a class, and other clones once, few, many or no size at all.

>.|TRBD1|TRBV5-1|TRBJ2-7
TGCGCCAGCAGCCATCGACAGGGGGCCTTCCGAGAGCAGTACTTC
CASSHRQGAFREQYF
>.|TRBD1|TRBV2|TRBJ1-4
TGTGCCAGCAGTGAATGGGGGACAGGGAGTGAAAAACTGTTTTTT
CASSEWGTGSEKLFF
>.|.|TRBV19|TRBJ1-3
TGTGCCAGTAGTATCCCCCGGGACAACGACGGAAACACCATATATTTT
CASSIPRDNDGNTIYF
>.|.|TRBV21-1|TRBJ2-7
TGTGCCAGCAGCAAAGGGGAGACAGCGACGACCTCCTACGAGCAGTACTTC
CASSKGETATTSYEQYF
>.|.|TRBV5-1|TRBJ1-5
TGCGCCAGCAGCTTGGGGGTAGGGAACTCGAATCAGCCCCAGCATTTT
CASSLGVGNSNQPQHF
>.|.|TRBV6-5|TRBJ1-3
TGTGCCAGCAGTTACTCGACCGGCTCTGGAAACACCATATATTTT
CASSYSTGSGNTIYF
>.|TRBD1|TRBV6-5|TRBJ2-7
TGTGCCAGCAGTCTAGGGACAGGGGTGGCCGAGCAGTACTTC
CASSLGTGVAEQYF
>.|.|TRBV7-9|TRBJ2-5
TGTGCCAGCAGTCCCGGGCCCCAAGAGACCCAGTACTTC
CASSPGPQETQYF
>.|.|TRBV7-9|TRBJ1-1
TGTGCCAGCAGCTCAAGGGACTGGAGCACTGAAGCTTTCTTT
CASSSRDWSTEAFF
>once|TRBD1|TRBV28|TRBJ2-7
TGTGCCAGCAGTCTCCCCGGGACAGGGTTCGAGCAGTACTTC
CASSLPGTGFEQYF
>once|.|TRBV5-1|TRBJ2-1
TGCGCCAGCAGCTTGCATTGGAGTATCAATGAGCAGTTCTTC
CASSLHWSINEQFF
>.|.|TRBV5-6|TRBJ1-2
TGTGCCAGCAGCTTGTGGGGCCGGGTGGCAGCGAGCTATGGCTACACCTTC
CASSLWGRVAASYGYTF
>few|.|TRBV28|TRBJ1-5
TGTGCCAGCAGCCTTAATACCGGGACCAATCAGCCCCAGCATTTT
CASSLNTGTNQPQHF
>few|.|TRBV6-5|TRBJ1-1
TGTGCCAGCAACTACAGGGCCGGCTTTGTTGCTTTCTTT
CASNYRAGFVAFF
>.|.|TRBV7-2|TRBJ2-3
TGTGCCAGCAGCCGCGTAGCCGGGGACACAGATACGCAGTATTTT
CASSRVAGDTDTQYF
>.|.|TRBV7-9|TRBJ1-2
TGTGCCAGCAGCTTAAACTATGGCTACACCTTC
CASSLNYGYTF
>few|.|TRBV7-3|TRBJ2-3
TGTGCCAGCAGCTCAACAGGGACTGACACAGATACGCAGTATTTT
CASSSTGTDTDTQYF
>.|TRBD2|TRBV7-9|TRBJ2-7
TGTGCCAGCAGCTTATCGAGCGGGGCGTTGTTTTACCAGCAGTACTTC
CASSLSSGALFYQQYF
>.|.|TRBV5-1|TRBJ2-7
TGCGCCAGCAGAACGGGAGTCCGATCCTACGAGCAGTACTTC
CASRTGVRSYEQYF
>.|.|TRBV2|TRBJ1-1
TGTGCCAGCAGTGTTTACACCTCGAACACTGAAGCTTTCTTT
CASSVYTSNTEAFF
>.|TRBD2|TRBV6-5|TRBJ2-7
TGTGCCAGCAGGAGAGCGGGAGGGCCCCTCGAGCAGTACTTC
CASRRAGGPLEQYF
>.|.|TRBV19|TRBJ2-5
TGTGCCAGTAGTATATGGGGCGGGGAAGAGACCCAGTACTTC
CASSIWGGEETQYF
>.|TRBD1|TRBV27|TRBJ1-5
TGTGCCAGCAGTCCAACAGGGGGCAGGCAGCCCCAGCATTTT
CASSPTGGRQPQHF
>.|.|TRBV5-1|TRBJ1-2
TGCGCCAGCGCGGGACGCAGGGGTTATGGCTACACCTTC
CASAGRRGYGYTF
>.|TRBD1|TRBV29-1|TRBJ2-1
TGCAGCGTTAATGGACAGGGAATCTCCTACAATGAGCAGTTCTTC
CSVNGQGISYNEQFF
>.|.|TRBV5-1|TRBJ2-5
TGCGCCAGCAGCGCCCTTGGGGCCTGGGAGACCCAGTACTTC
CASSALGAWETQYF
>.|TRBD2|TRBV18|TRBJ2-7
TGTGCCAGCTCACCAGCCGGGACTACAACCTACGAGCAGTACTTC
CASSPAGTTTYEQYF
>.|TRBD1|TRBV5-1|TRBJ2-3
TGCGCCAGCAGCAACGGACAGGGTACAGATACGCAGTATTTT
CASSNGQGTDTQYF
>.|.|TRBV9|TRBJ2-1
TGTGCCAGCAGCGTAGCTCTTGCCGGGGTGAAGAACAATGAGCAGTTCTTC
CASSVALAGVKNNEQFF
>.|.|TRBV29-1|TRBJ1-1
TGCAGCGTTGGAGGCCCTGGGGGGGGCGAAATTGTTGAAGCTTTCTTT
CSVGGPGGGEIVEAFF
>.|TRBD1|TRBV6-4|TRBJ2-7
TGTGCCAGGGTTGGGAGACAGGGAATGTGGGAGCAGTACTTC
CARVGRQGMWEQYF
>.|.|TRBV19|TRBJ1-1
TGTGCCAGTAGTCTCACAGGGAATAACGGTGAAGCTTTCTTT
CASSLTGNNGEAFF
>.|.|TRBV21-1|TRBJ2-7
TGTGCCAGCAAGGTCGGGGCAGGTGTCAACGAGCAGTACTTC
CASKVGAGVNEQYF
>.|TRBD2|TRBV19|TRBJ2-7
TGTGCCAGTAGTATAGTTGCAACTAGCGGGGTTACCTACGAGCAGTACTTC
CASSIVATSGVTYEQYF
>.|.|TRBV5-1|TRBJ2-3
TGCGCCAGCAGCTTTAGGGCAGGGGCTGGCACAGATACGCAGTATTTT
CASSFRAGAGTDTQYF
>once|TRBD2|TRBV7-6|TRBJ2-3
TGTGCCAGCAGCTTAGACGGGACTAGCGGCCCCCTGGAAGATACGCAGTATTTT
CASSLDGTSGPLEDTQYF
>.|TRBD1|TRBV6-1|TRBJ2-5
TGTGCCAGCAACTCCCGGGGACAGTCCTCGGGGACCCAGTACTTC
CASNSRGQSSGTQYF
>.|.|TRBV9|TRBJ2-7
TGTGCCAGCAGCTTAGGAGAGGTACGTCTCGGCGAGCAGTACTTC
CASSLGEVRLGEQYF
>.|TRBD2|TRBV30|TRBJ2-7
TGTGCCTGGAGTGGCCCAAGCGGGGGTTTCTACGAGCAGTACTTC
CAWSGPSGGFYEQYF
>.|TRBD1|TRBV7-9|TRBJ2-7
TGTGCCAGCAGCTGGGGACAGACCGATTCCTACGAGCAGTACTTC
CASSWGQTDSYEQYF
>.|.|TRBV6-6|TRBJ2-7
TGTGCCAGCAGTTACGGCGCCAGAGTGACAGTTGAGCAGTACTTC
CASSYGARVTVEQYF
>many|.|TRBV5-1|TRBJ1-1
TGCGCCAGCAGCTTGTCTAACCAGGCTGAAGCTTTCTTT
CASSLSNQAEAFF
>.|TRBD1|TRBV5-1|TRBJ1-5
TGCGCCAGCAGCCCCGGGACAGGGGGCTCCCTTAGCAATCAGCCCCAGCATTTT
CASSPGTGGSLSNQPQHF